These T cell receptor beta chains were read from a single sample in a study of T cell changes during pregnancy in multiple sclerosis. Using immunoSEQ multiplex PCR, the repertoire was profiled, and TCRdb retains in-frame clones only, with some absent. The repertoire includes tens of thousands of clones, 94% of them detected once, and 1.5% to 2% sits in the top ten. Specimen: peripheral blood, collected after pregnancy. These receptors all come from a female donor in good health, enrolled as a control in a pregnancy study. CDR3s include the opening cysteine and the closing phenylalanine or tryptophan. D genes are given only for firm matches. Clone size is stated in some rows and not others, as once, few, many or a class when expanded.

J gene	D gene	clone size	V gene	CDR3 DNA	CDR3 protein
TRBJ2-1	TRBD1	-	TRBV28	TGTGCCAGCAGTTATACAGGGGGCGGTTTTATTGGGGAGCAGTTCTTC	CASSYTGGGFIGEQFF
TRBJ2-1	-	-	TRBV6-1	TGTGCCAGCAGGGGACAAAACAGGGAAAATGAGCAGTTCTTC	CASRGQNRENEQFF
TRBJ1-1	-	-	TRBV19	TGTGCCAGTAGTATGGCAGGCTTGATGAACACTGAAGCTTTCTTT	CASSMAGLMNTEAFF
TRBJ2-7	TRBD1	-	TRBV6-1	TGTGCCAGCAGTGGCTACACAGGGGTTATCGAGCAGTACTTC	CASSGYTGVIEQYF
TRBJ1-2	-	-	TRBV6-5	TGTGCCAGCGGGGGTACAGGGCTAAACTATGGCTACACCTTC	CASGGTGLNYGYTF
TRBJ1-1	TRBD1	-	TRBV6-5	TGTGCCAGCAGTTACTCGTTCAGGGGGGTCACTGAAGCTTTCTTT	CASSYSFRGVTEAFF
TRBJ2-1	TRBD1	-	TRBV9	TGTGCCAGCAGCGTCCGCACAGGGGGCGTTGATGAGCAGTTCTTC	CASSVRTGGVDEQFF
TRBJ2-7	-	-	TRBV6-1	TGTGCCAGCAGAACCGGGAAAACCCTCTACGAGCAGTACTTC	CASRTGKTLYEQYF
TRBJ2-1	-	once	TRBV6-1	TGTGCCAGCAAGCCGGCGGGGGCGTACAATGAGCAGTTCTTC	CASKPAGAYNEQFF
TRBJ2-1	TRBD2	few	TRBV9	TGTGCCAGCAGCCCCCGACTAGCGGGAGTTGAGCAGTTCTTC	CASSPRLAGVEQFF
TRBJ2-2	TRBD1	-	TRBV15	TGTGCCACCAGCAGTCCCGGGACAGGGACGTTCGGGGAGCTGTTTTTT	CATSSPGTGTFGELFF
TRBJ2-2	-	once	TRBV29-1	TGCAGCGCGAGGGGGGGAACCGGGGAGCTGTTTTTT	CSARGGTGELFF
TRBJ2-7	-	-	TRBV28	TGTGCCAGCAGTTTACGGGGGTCTGAGGGAACCTACGAGCAGTACTTC	CASSLRGSEGTYEQYF
TRBJ1-1	-	-	TRBV19	TGTGCCAGTAGTATGACCCAGGGGCTCACTGAAGCTTTCTTT	CASSMTQGLTEAFF
TRBJ2-3	TRBD2	-	TRBV2	TGTGCCAGCAGATTAGCGGGAGTAGGGGCAGATACGCAGTATTTT	CASRLAGVGADTQYF
TRBJ1-3	-	-	TRBV11-3	TGTGCCAGCAGCGCCGGACAGAGCTCTGGAAACACCATATATTTT	CASSAGQSSGNTIYF
TRBJ2-2	-	-	TRBV19	TGTGCCAGTAGTATAGATCTAGGTCGGGGGGAGCTGTTTTTT	CASSIDLGRGELFF
TRBJ2-3	TRBD2	-	TRBV5-1	TGCGCCAGCAGCGCTGGGACTAGCGGGGCAGATACGCAGTATTTT	CASSAGTSGADTQYF
TRBJ1-1	-	few	TRBV30	TGTGCCTGGCGGGACACAACCGAAGCTTTCTTT	CAWRDTTEAFF
TRBJ2-7	TRBD2	-	TRBV18	TGTGCCAGCTCCCAGACTAGCGGCAGCTCCTACGAGCAGTACTTC	CASSQTSGSSYEQYF
TRBJ2-7	TRBD1	few	TRBV5-1	TGCGCCAGCAGCTTAGGACAGGTCCGATCCTACGAGCAGTACTTC	CASSLGQVRSYEQYF
TRBJ2-3	TRBD1	-	TRBV28	TGTGCCAGCAGTCACGGGACAGGGAGCACAGATACGCAGTATTTT	CASSHGTGSTDTQYF
TRBJ2-3	TRBD2	-	TRBV7-9	TGTGCCGGAGGGTTAGCGGGTACAGATACGCAGTATTTT	CAGGLAGTDTQYF
TRBJ1-2	-	few	TRBV5-6	TGTGCCAGCAGCTTGGGTCAGAATGGCTACACCTTC	CASSLGQNGYTF
TRBJ2-3	-	-	TRBV18	TGTGCCAGCTCACCAAGAGCCAGCACAGATACGCAGTATTTT	CASSPRASTDTQYF